This TCR beta chain was observed in a study of cytomegalovirus exposure and HLA in healthy donors. On this clone: Its matching antigen is unknown.

Study results and limitations: There were a few CMV-associated chains whose specificity for CMV antigens was confirmed in vitro. Further analysis was carried out later, and it showed several of the most significant clusters appearing linked to common viral pathogens. Equally common other TCR beta chains were less clonally expanded than HLA-associated ones, a later analysis found.

The PCR was carried out with 60 Vbeta primers and 13 Jbeta primers. Produced via immunoSEQ multiplex PCR; TCRdb's table is partial and in-frame only. The sample has some 120,000 clones; about three quarters are singletons. The V and J ends lost 7 bases and 1 base respectively, with 9 bases between them. Germline V gene sequence: CDR1 SQVTM, CDR2 ANQGSEA. The CDR3 contains 12 residues. The V call is TRBV29-1, the J call TRBJ2-3; D is perhaps TRBD2 (6 bases). This TCR was recovered from a woman between 40 and 55 years old in good health and CMV-seronegative. Sequences were obtained from PBMCs. In DNA, the CDR3 is TGCAGCGGCCGCGGGGGCACAGATACGCAGTATTTT. Translated, it gives CSGRGGTDTQYF.